The 2 T cell receptor beta chains in this list originate from one sample, sequenced in a study of T-cell memory formation after mild COVID-19 (dated by TCRdb to the early 2020s). The library was obtained by 5' RACE. Sequencing took place on an Illumina NovaSeq 6000. TCRdb cleaned the public reads at Q25 with fastp, built clones with MiXCR and kept in-frame beta chains. Identical CDR3 proteins give one entry, which carries the most common genes and DNA. This sample lists 500,000 to 550,000 distinct CDR3 sequences; roughly 22% were detected once. The ten most abundant clones make up approximately 12% of the sample. The specimen sequenced was PBMCs or a T cell subset sorted from them (not recorded which). The receptors stem from an adult woman who had mild COVID-19 (a few samples of this study predate the infection). The sample titles of this study are shuffled in the database, so cell type and time point are left out; the donor was told from shared clones.

J is TRBJ1-1 and V is TRBV5-1; the D is unclear. CDR1 is SGHRS, CDR2 YFSETQ, per germline. This CDR3 comprises 12 residues. Trimming pared 2 bases from V and 7 bases from J, leaving 9 bases between. The CDR3 reads CASSFEAGEAFF. DNA for the CDR3: TGCGCCAGCAGCTTCGAGGCGGGTGAAGCTTTCTTT.

A few counts support this clonotype. This rearrangement joins TRBV18 to TRBJ2-1; 12 nucleotides match TRBD2. CDR3 length equals 14 residues. V lost 0 bases, J lost 10 bases, and 1 base stayed unmatched. Germline V CDR1 and CDR2: KGHSH, LQKENI. For the CDR3, the DNA is TGTGCCAGCTCACCACCTACTAGCGGGAGGGAGCAGTTCTTC. It yields the protein CASSPPTSGREQFF.